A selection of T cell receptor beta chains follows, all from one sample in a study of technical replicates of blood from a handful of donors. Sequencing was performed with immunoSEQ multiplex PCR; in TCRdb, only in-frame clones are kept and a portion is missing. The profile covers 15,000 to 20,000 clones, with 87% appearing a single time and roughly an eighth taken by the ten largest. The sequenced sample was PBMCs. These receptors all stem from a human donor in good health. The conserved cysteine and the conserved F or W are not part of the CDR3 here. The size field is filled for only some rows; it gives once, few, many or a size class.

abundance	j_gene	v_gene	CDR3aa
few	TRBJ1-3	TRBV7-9	ASSFWGNRVLSGNTIY
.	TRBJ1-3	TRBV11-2	ASSYDRGHGNTIY
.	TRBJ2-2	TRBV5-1	ASSPLSTNTGELF
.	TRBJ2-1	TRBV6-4	ASSDSSRTSGRVYNEQF
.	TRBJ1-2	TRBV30	AWSPTFDNGYT
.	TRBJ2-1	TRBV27	ASSPYRGIVYNEQF
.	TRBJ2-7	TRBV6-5	ASSFGSGSSYEQY
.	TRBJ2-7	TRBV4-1	ASSHLPLEEGTYEQY
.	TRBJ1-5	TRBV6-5	ASVGGRDQPQH
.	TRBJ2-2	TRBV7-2	ASSLGPAVNTGELF
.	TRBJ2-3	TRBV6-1	ASRRLAGGTDTQY
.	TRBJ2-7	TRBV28	ASTPNPGAGDEQY
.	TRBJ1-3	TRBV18	ASSPRTASGNTIY
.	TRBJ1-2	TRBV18	ASSPRSGDYGYT
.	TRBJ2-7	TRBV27	ASSFLTSGRDEQY
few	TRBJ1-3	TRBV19	ASSIQGTGNTIY
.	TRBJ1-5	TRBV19	ASTGTGGGQPQH
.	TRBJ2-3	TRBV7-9	ASSGRLAGFSTSTDTQY
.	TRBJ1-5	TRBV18	ASSPPGGNSNQPQH
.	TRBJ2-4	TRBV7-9	ASSFGALGGIQY
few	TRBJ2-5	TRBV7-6	ATGFGETQY
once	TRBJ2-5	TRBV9	ASSVATGQETQY
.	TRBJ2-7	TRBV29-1	SVDDGRAHEQY
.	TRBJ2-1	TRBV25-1	ASSDLGRTSAYNEQF
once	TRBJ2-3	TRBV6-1	ASSVTSGSGTDTQY
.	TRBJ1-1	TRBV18	ASSPVPVEAF
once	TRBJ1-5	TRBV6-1	ASSATGGNQPQH
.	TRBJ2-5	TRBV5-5	ASSLEGAIYETQY
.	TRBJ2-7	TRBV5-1	ASSLTAGGTYEQY
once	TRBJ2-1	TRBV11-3	ASSFGQTGSYNEQF
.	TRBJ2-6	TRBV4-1	ASSQGHQGSSGANVLT
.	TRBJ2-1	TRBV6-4	ASSVGTRANEQF
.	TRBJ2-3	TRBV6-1	ASSARAPGGGGDTQY
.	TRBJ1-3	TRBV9	ASSVELTRSSGNTIY
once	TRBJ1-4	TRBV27	ASSFEGRSEKLF
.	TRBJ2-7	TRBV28	ASRFGTDTYEQY
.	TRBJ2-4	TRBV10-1	ASNLAGIAKNIQY
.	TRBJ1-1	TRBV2	ASSRESLDTEAF
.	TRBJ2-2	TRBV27	ASSGWRGRSGELF
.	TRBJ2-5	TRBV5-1	ASSIGTSGKETQY
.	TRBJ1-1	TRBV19	ASSSTRGALEAF
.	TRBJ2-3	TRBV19	ASKEQGADTQY
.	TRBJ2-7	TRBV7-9	ASSVGEGRHYEQY
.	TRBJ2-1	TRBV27	ASSSSTSGSNEQF
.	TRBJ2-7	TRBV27	ASSWLAGGSYEQY
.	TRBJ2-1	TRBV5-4	ASTTEYGTSGNEQF
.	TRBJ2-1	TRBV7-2	ASSPGTSGSYNEQF
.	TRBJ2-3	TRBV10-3	AISEPPITDTQY
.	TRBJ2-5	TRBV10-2	ASSESATETQY
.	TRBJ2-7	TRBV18	ASSIGSGSQYEQY
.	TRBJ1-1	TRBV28	ASSLRVTGAF
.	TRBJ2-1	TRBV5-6	ASSLVEARNEQF
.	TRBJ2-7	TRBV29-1	SVGREAHEQY
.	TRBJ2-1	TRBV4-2	ASSRAKHYYGQNEQF
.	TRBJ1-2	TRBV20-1	SAPLLDGYT
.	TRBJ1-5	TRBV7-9	ASSLMGGDQPQH
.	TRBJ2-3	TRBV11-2	ASSSGSSSTDTQY
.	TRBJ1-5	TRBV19	ASSIGQAYSNQPQH
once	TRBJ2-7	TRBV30	AWSPRPRDRAYEQY